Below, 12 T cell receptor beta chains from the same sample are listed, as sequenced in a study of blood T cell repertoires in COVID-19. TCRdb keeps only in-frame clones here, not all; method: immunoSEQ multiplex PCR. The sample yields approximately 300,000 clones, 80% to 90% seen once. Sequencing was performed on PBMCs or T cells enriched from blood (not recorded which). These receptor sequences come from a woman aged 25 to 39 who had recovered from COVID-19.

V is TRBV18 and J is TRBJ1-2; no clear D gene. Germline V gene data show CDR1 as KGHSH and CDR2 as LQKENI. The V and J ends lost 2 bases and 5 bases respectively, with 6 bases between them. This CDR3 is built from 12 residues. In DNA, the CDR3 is TGTGCCAGCTCACCAGACGGGTATGGCTACACCTTC. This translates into CASSPDGYGYTF.

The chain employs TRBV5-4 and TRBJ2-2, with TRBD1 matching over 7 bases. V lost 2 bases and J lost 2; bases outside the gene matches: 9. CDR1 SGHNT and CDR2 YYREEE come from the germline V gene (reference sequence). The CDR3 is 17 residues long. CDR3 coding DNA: TGTGCCAGCAGCTTAGAGGGACAGACACCTAACACCGGGGAGCTGTTTTTT. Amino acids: CASSLEGQTPNTGELFF.

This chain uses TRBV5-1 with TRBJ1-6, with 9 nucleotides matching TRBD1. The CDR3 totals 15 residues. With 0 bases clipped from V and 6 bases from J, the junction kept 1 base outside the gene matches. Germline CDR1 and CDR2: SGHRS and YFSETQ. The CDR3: CASSLGQGVNSPLHF. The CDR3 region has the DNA TGCGCCAGCAGCTTGGGACAGGGGGTTAATTCACCCCTCCACTTT.

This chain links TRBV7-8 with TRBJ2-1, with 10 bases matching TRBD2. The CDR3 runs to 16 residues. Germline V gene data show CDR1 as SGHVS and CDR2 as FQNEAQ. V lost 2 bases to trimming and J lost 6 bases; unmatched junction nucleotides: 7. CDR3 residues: CASSLNPRLAGNEQFF. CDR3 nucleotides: TGTGCCAGCAGCTTAAACCCAAGACTAGCGGGCAATGAGCAGTTCTTC.

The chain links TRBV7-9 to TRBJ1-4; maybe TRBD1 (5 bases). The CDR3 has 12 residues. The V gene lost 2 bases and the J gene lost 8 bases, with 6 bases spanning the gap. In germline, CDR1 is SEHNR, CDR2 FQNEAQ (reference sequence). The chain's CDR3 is CASSLRQEKLFF. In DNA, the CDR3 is TGTGCCAGCAGCTTACGACAGGAAAAACTGTTTTTT.

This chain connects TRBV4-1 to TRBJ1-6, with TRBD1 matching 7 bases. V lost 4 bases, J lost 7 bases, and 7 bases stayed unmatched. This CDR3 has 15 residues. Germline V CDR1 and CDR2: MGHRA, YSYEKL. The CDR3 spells CASSRTGGGNSPLHF. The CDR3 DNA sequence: TGCGCCAGCAGCCGGACAGGAGGGGGGAATTCACCCCTCCACTTT.

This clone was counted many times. The CDR3 region is CASSRPRTGGIDGYTF. DNA for the CDR3: TGTGCCAGCAGCCGACCCCGGACAGGGGGAATAGACGGCTACACCTTC. The chain uses TRBV2 and TRBJ1-2; 10 bases match TRBD1. The CDR3 contains 16 residues. The V gene end was trimmed by 6 bases and the J gene end by 8 bases; junction bases not matched to a gene: 15. Germline assignment: CDR1 SNHLY and CDR2 FYNNEI.

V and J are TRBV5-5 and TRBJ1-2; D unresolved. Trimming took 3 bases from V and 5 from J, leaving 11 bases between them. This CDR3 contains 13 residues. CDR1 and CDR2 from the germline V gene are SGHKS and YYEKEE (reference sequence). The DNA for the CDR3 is TGTGCCAGCAGCTGGGAGACGGATTATGGCTACACCTTC. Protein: CASSWETDYGYTF.

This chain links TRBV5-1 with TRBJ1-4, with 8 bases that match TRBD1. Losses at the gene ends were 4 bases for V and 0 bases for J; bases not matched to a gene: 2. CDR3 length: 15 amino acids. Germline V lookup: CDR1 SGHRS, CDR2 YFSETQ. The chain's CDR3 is CASSRDRPTNEKLFF. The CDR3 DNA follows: TGCGCCAGCAGCCGGGACAGGCCAACTAATGAAAAACTGTTTTTT.

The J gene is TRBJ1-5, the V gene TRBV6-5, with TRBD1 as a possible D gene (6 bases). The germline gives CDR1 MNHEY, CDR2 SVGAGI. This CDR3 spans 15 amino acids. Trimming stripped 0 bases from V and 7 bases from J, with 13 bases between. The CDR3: CASSYSARGAQPQHF. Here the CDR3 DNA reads TGTGCCAGCAGTTACTCCGCCAGGGGAGCACAGCCCCAGCATTTT.

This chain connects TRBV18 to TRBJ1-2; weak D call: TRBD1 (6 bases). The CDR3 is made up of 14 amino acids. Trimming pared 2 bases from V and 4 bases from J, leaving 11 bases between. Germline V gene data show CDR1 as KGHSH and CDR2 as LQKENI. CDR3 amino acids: CASSPSTGSYGYTF. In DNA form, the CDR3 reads TGTGCCAGCTCACCATCGACAGGCAGCTATGGCTACACCTTC.

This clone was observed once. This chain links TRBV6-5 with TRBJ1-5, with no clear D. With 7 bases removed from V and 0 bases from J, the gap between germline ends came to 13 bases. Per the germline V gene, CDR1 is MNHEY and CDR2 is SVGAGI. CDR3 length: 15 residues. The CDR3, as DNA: TGTGCCAGCAAGACGTCGGGGAATAGCAATCAGCCCCAGCATTTT. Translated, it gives CASKTSGNSNQPQHF.